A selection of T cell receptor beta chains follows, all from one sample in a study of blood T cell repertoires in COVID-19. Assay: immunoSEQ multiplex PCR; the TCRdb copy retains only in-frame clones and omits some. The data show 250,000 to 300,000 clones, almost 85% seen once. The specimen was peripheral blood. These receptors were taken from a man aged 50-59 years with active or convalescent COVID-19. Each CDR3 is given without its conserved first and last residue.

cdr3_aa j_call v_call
ASSEGTGLFDEQF TRBJ2-1 TRBV27
SVQRENTGELF TRBJ2-2 TRBV29-1
ASSLTGGNTGELF TRBJ2-2 TRBV28
ASSSMGRAEEQY TRBJ2-7 TRBV5-8
ASRLCQGIGGELF TRBJ2-2 TRBV12-2
ASSSRRGDYGYT TRBJ1-2 TRBV5-8
ASSQKRERQETQY TRBJ2-5 TRBV5-4
ASSGQGNTEAF TRBJ1-1 TRBV2
SVARLAGGETQY TRBJ2-5 TRBV29-1
ASSYPGTDYGYT TRBJ1-2 TRBV6-6
ASNRRGREKLF TRBJ1-4 TRBV28
ASSSQGHSGNEQY TRBJ2-7 TRBV9
ASSLGGRYGYT TRBJ1-2 TRBV5-1
ASSLYGTGLYEQY TRBJ2-7 TRBV7-6
ASSSSWALWETQY TRBJ2-5 TRBV7-2
ASSSKREGHRDTQY TRBJ2-3 TRBV27
ASSQVTGGYGYT TRBJ1-2 TRBV9
ASSGTSGLGELF TRBJ2-2 TRBV7-2
ASSQVPAWAGGKDTQY TRBJ2-3 TRBV3-1/TRBV3-2
ASSMDRVNYGYT TRBJ1-2 TRBV9
ASSQGSTELYGYT TRBJ1-2 TRBV4-1
ASSLGVPGQGHTEAF TRBJ1-1 TRBV5-5
AINEGTNYGYT TRBJ1-2 TRBV19
ASSPSGRVYEQY TRBJ2-7 TRBV27
SVEIGGRALEQY TRBJ2-7 TRBV29-1
ASKLGSGTNSYEQY TRBJ2-7 TRBV10-2
ASSQEYTRNEQF TRBJ2-1 TRBV4-3
ASSYSGSREQY TRBJ2-7 TRBV7-9
ASSSTGHNSPLH TRBJ1-6 TRBV28
AWSVPDRVNQPQH TRBJ1-5 TRBV30
AISDGRNTEAF TRBJ1-1 TRBV10-3
ANGRDRVSASNQPQH TRBJ1-5 TRBV25-1
ASSLDLETGGTGELF TRBJ2-2 TRBV11-3
ASSGGAGPYNEQF TRBJ2-1 TRBV2
ASSFHGFGNEQF TRBJ2-1 TRBV5-4
ASSLRGASYGYT TRBJ1-2 TRBV5-1
ASSQSGTTGELF TRBJ2-2 TRBV3-1/TRBV3-2
ASSLALGGIYEQY TRBJ2-7 TRBV7-6
ASSSQGSNQPQH TRBJ1-5 TRBV3-1/TRBV3-2
ASSLVGTGSGANVLT TRBJ2-6 TRBV7-2
ASSLTSANYGYT TRBJ1-2 TRBV5-1
ASSPGLYGYT TRBJ1-2 TRBV19
SAPSGGRQRGYT TRBJ1-2 TRBV29-1
ASSTRGLARETQY TRBJ2-5 TRBV9
ASSIGGTKTGGLSEQY TRBJ2-7 TRBV19
ASSQAQRGGRANTQY TRBJ2-3 TRBV4-1
ASSLAGEKLF TRBJ1-4 TRBV5-6
ASSIAPGWANTEAF TRBJ1-1 TRBV19
ASSQVRDNEQF TRBJ2-1 TRBV3-1/TRBV3-2
ASSGTAVSTEAF TRBJ1-1 TRBV5-5
ASSVAASGSETDTQY TRBJ2-3 TRBV9
ASSPSGTGGPGSGNTIY TRBJ1-3 TRBV18
ASSLLAVSLTDTQY TRBJ2-3 TRBV5-1
ASSPSGDGRNEQF TRBJ2-1 TRBV5-4
ATRGPRDEQF TRBJ2-1 TRBV24-1